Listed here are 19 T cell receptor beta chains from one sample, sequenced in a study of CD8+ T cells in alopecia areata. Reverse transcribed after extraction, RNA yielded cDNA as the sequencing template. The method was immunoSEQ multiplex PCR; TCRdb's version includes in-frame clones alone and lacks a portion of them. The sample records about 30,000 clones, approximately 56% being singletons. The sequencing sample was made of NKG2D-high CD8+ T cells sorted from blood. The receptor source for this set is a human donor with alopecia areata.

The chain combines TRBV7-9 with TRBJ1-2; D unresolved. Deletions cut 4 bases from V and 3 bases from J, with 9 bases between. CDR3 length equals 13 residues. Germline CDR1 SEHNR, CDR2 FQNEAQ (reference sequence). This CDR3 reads CASSSRGHYGYTF. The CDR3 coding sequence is TGTGCCAGCAGCTCCCGCGGACACTATGGCTACACCTTC.

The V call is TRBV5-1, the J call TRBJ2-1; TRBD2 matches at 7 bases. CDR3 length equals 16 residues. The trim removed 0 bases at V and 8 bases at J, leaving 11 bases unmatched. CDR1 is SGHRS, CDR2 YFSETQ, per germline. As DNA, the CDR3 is TGCGCCAGCAGCTTGGCAGGCGGGAGTCCCATAGATGAGCAGTTCTTC. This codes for CASSLAGGSPIDEQFF.

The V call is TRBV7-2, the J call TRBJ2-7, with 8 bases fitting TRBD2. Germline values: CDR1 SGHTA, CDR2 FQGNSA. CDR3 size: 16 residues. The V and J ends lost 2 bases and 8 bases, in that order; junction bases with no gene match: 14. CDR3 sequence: CASSLLTGGAIEKQYF. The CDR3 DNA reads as TGTGCCAGCAGCTTACTTACGGGGGGGGCGATTGAGAAGCAGTACTTC.

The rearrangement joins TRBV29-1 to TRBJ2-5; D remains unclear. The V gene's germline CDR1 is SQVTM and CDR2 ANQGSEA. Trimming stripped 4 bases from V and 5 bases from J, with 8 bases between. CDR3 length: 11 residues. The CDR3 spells CSVAPRETQYF. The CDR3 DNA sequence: TGCAGCGTTGCACCGCGTGAGACCCAGTACTTC.

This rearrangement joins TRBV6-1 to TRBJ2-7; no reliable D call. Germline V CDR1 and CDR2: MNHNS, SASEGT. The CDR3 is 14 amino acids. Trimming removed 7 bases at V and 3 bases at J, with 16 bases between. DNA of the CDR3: TGTGCCAGCATCCTGCTGGTAGGAAACTACGAGCAGTACTTC. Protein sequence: CASILLVGNYEQYF.

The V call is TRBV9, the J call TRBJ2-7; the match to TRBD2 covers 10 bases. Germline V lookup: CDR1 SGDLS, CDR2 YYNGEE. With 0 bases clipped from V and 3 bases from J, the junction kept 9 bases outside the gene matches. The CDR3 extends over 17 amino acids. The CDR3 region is CASSVGIAGGPDYEQYF. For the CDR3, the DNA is TGTGCCAGCAGCGTAGGAATAGCGGGAGGCCCCGACTACGAGCAGTACTTC.

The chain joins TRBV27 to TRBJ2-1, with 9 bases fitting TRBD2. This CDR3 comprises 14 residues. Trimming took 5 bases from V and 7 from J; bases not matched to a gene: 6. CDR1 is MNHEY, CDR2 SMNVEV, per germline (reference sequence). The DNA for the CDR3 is TGTGCCAGCAGTCCCTTAGCGGGAGTGAATGAGCAGTTCTTC. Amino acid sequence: CASSPLAGVNEQFF.

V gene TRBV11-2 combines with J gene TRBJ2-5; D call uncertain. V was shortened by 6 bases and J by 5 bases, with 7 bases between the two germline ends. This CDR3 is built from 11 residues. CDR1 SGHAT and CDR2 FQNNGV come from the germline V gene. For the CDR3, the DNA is TGTGCCAGCAGGGGGTCTGAGACCCAGTACTTC. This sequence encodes CASRGSETQYF.

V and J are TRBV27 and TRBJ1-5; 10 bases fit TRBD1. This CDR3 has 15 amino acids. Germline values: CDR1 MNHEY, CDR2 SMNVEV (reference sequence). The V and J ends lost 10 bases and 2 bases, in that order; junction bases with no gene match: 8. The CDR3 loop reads CATRQGADGNQPQHF. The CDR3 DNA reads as TGTGCCACCAGACAGGGGGCGGACGGCAATCAGCCCCAGCATTTT.

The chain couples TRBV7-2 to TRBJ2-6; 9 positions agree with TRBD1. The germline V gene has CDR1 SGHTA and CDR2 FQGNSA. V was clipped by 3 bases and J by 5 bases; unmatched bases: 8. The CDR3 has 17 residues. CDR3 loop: CASSLALQGARANVLTF. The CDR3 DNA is TGTGCCAGCAGCTTGGCTTTACAGGGGGCTAGGGCCAACGTCCTGACTTTC.

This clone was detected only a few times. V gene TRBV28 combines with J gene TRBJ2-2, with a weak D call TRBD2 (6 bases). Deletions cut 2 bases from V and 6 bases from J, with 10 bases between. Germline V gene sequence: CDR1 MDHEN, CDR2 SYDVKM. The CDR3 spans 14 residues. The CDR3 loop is CASSLGSGPGELFF. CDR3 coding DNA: TGTGCCAGCAGTTTAGGGAGCGGGCCCGGGGAGCTGTTTTTT. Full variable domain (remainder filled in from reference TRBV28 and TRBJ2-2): DVKVTQSSRYLVKRTGEKVFLECVQDMDHENMFWYRQDPGLGLRLIYFSYDVKMKEKGDIPEGYSVSREKKERFSLILESASTNQTSMYLCASSLGSGPGELFFGEGSRLTVL.

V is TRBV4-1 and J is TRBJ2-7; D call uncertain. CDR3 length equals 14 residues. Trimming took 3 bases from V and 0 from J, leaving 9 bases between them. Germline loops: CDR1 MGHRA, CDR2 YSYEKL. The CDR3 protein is CASSQFGVSYEQYF. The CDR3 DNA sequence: TGCGCCAGCAGCCAGTTTGGGGTCTCCTACGAGCAGTACTTC.

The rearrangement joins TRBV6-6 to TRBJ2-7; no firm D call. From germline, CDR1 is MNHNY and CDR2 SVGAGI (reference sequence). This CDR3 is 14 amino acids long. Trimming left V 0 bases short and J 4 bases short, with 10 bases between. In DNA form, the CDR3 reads TGTGCCAGCAGTTACTCGGCTAGTATGTACGAGCAGTACTTC. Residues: CASSYSASMYEQYF.

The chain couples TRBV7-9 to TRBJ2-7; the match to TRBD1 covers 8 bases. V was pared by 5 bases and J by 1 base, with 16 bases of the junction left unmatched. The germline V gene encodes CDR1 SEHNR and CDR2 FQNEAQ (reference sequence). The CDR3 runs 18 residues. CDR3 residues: CASSANSGTGELSYEQYF. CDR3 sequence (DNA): TGTGCCAGCAGCGCAAACTCCGGGACAGGAGAATTATCCTACGAGCAGTACTTC.

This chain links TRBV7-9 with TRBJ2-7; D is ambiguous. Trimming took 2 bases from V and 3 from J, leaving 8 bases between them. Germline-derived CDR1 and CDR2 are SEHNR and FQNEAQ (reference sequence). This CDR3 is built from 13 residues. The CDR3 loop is CASSLLPSYEQYF. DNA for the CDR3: TGTGCCAGCAGCTTATTGCCGAGCTACGAGCAGTACTTC.

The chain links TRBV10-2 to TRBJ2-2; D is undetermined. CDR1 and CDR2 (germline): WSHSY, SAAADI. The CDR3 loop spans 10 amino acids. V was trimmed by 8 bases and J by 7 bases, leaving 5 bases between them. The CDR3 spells CASYGGELFF. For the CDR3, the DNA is TGCGCCAGCTACGGCGGGGAGCTGTTTTTT.

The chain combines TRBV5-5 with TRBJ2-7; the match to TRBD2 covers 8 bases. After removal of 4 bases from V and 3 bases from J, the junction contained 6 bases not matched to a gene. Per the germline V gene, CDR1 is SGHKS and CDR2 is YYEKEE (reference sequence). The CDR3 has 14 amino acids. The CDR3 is CASSVAGIGYEQYF. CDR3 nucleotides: TGTGCCAGCAGCGTAGCGGGAATCGGCTACGAGCAGTACTTC.

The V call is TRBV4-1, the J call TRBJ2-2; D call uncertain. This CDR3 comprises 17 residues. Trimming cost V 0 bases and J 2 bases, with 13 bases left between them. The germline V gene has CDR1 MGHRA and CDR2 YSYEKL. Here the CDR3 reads CASSQEWQALNTGELFF. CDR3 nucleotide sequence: TGCGCCAGCAGCCAAGAGTGGCAGGCACTAAACACCGGGGAGCTGTTTTTT.

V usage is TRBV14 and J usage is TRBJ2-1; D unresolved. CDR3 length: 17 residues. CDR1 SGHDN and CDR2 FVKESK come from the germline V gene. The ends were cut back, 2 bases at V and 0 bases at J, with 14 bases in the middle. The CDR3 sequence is CASSQFSPTRSYNEQFF. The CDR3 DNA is TGTGCCAGCAGCCAATTTTCTCCGACTCGCTCCTACAATGAGCAGTTCTTC.